These T cell receptor beta chains were read from a single sample in a study of blood T cell repertoires in COVID-19. TCRdb's copy holds only in-frame clones and misses some; the assay was immunoSEQ multiplex PCR. The sample shows some 120,000 clones, 65% to 90% of them seen only once. Source material: peripheral blood. Source of these receptors: a human donor in a cohort sampled during active COVID-19. CDR3s include the opening cysteine and the closing phenylalanine or tryptophan.

v_gene | len | CDR3aa
TRBV5-4 | 15 | CASSLAGSSGNTIYF
TRBV5-1 | 18 | CASSPGGTTGPYQETQYF
TRBV6-2/TRBV6-3 | 16 | CASSRPGLAGTDTQYF
TRBV2 | 14 | CASSFQGGVEKLFF
TRBV7-9 | 14 | CASSLLANTGELFF
TRBV2 | 14 | CASSEARSVLGYTF
TRBV6-5 | 15 | CASRLGGAGTDTQYF
TRBV7-8 | 16 | CASSLGDGGGGDEQFF
TRBV28 | 15 | CASSLGTSGYNEQFF
TRBV7-8 | 14 | CASSGQGDYNEQFF
TRBV6-5 | 14 | CASRTGQGAGELFF
TRBV2 | 14 | CASSGVTGGQPQHF
TRBV7-9 | 14 | CASRAVNYNSPLHF
TRBV19 | 13 | CASSTQGASEAFF
TRBV19 | 15 | CASSITRSSGNTIYF
TRBV24-1 | 13 | CATAPGGRETQYF
TRBV10-3 | 12 | CAISDKTYEQYF
TRBV5-6 | 16 | CASRDWTGVENYGYTF
TRBV2 | 15 | CASRATSGGAYEQFF
TRBV28 | 15 | CASSRPPDRYYGYTF
TRBV3-1/TRBV3-2 | 15 | CASSRGLAAKNIQYF
TRBV5-8 | 12 | CASSFYQETQYF
TRBV28 | 13 | CASRWGQNTEAFF
TRBV24-1 | 16 | CATSDPGQGMGDTQYF
TRBV7-9 | 16 | CASSLASSGGRYTQYF
TRBV7-2 | 15 | CASSLGPGGNQPQHF
TRBV6-5 | 15 | CASRRDRGRRDTQYF
TRBV6-1 | 15 | CASRTGRSLQETQYF
TRBV20-1 | 16 | CSASQGTGYSNQPQHF
TRBV2 | 14 | CASTPGRGVDTQYF
TRBV20-1 | 11 | CSVDRQETQYF
TRBV7-9 | 15 | CASSGRGGPQETQYF
TRBV6-1 | 15 | CASSELAGRITEAFF
TRBV28 | 17 | CASPGAEGSGGGTEAFF
TRBV5-5 | 17 | CASSLASGAADQETQYF
TRBV9 | 14 | CASSVDSSNQPQHF
TRBV6-5 | 16 | CASSYSRVSMNTEAFF
TRBV4-1 | 18 | CASSQRGGQGTGANVLTF
TRBV6-1 | 16 | CASSEDRGVVNQPQHF
TRBV6-2/TRBV6-3 | 16 | CASSYSPGTGTDTQYF
TRBV18 | 16 | CASSPLSGGHYNEQFF
TRBV7-6 | 12 | CASSNSHTEAFF
TRBV7-2 | 14 | CASSLDAGPDTQYF
TRBV10-3 | 14 | CAILGRGIKNIQYF
TRBV4-1 | 16 | CASSRFDRGRDSPLHF
TRBV28 | 14 | CASTDQTGYHEQYF
TRBV5-1 | 15 | CASSPLSGSSYEQYF
TRBV11-3 | 15 | CASSPTSGGTDTQYF
TRBV10-3 | 16 | CAISEASGFSKETQYF
TRBV9 | 16 | CASSVSRGGNTDTQYF
TRBV2 | 12 | CASTGLAETQYF
TRBV18 | 14 | CASSPSGGANEQFF
TRBV2 | 15 | CASSERRGSYNEQFF